The T cell receptor beta chain described here comes from a study of T-cell reconstitution after alpha-beta-depleted transplantation in children. TCRbeta library construction was performed incorporating unique molecular identifiers. TCRdb analysed the PCR reads with MiXCR anew, one entry per CDR3 protein. The sample includes about 230,000 distinct CDR3 sequences, approximately 10% seen only once; the top ten take 28%. There are many counts of this clonotype. V was pared by 5 bases and J by 4 bases, with 13 bases between. CDR1 is SGHAT, CDR2 FQNNGV, per germline. This CDR3 has 14 residues. Material: PBMCs, obtained before TCRalphabeta/CD19-depleted stem cell transplant. The V and J genes are TRBV11-2 and TRBJ2-3; no definite D call. The clonotype comes from a child younger than two with acute myeloid leukemia, due to receive a stem cell transplant. CDR3 sequence: CASSPPRSSDTQYF. In DNA, the CDR3 is TGTGCCAGCAGCCCCCCTAGGAGCTCAGATACGCAGTATTTT.